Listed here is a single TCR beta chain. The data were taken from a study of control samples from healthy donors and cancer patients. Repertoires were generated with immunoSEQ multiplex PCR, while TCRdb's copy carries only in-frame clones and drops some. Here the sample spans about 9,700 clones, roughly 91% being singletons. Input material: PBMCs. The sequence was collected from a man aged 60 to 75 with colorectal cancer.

This CDR3 reads CAWSLKQGSYNSPLHF. CDR3 DNA sequence: TGTGCCTGGAGTCTAAAACAGGGCTCCTATAATTCACCCCTCCACTTT. The chain uses TRBV30 and TRBJ1-6; maybe TRBD1 (6 bases). CDR1 and CDR2 (germline): GTSNPN, SVGIG (reference sequence). V lost 2 bases and J 0 bases, leaving 11 bases between the germline ends. This CDR3 comprises 16 residues.